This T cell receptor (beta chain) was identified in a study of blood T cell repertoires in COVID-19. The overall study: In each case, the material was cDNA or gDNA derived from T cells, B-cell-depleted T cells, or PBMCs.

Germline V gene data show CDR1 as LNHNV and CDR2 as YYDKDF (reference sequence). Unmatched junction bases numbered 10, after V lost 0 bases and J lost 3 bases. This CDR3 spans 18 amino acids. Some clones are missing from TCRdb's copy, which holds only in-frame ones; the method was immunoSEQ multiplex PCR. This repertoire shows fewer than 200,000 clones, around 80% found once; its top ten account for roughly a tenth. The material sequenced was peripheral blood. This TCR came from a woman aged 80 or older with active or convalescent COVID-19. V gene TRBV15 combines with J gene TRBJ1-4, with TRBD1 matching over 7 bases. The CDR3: CATSRDPVRQGANEKLFF. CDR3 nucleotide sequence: TGTGCCACCAGCAGAGACCCCGTAAGACAGGGAGCTAATGAAAAACTGTTTTTT.